Below, one T cell receptor (beta chain) is given with its context. Its matching antigen is unknown. This entry is derived from a study of cytomegalovirus exposure and HLA in healthy donors. Broader study findings: The authors later found most CMV-associated TCR beta chains appeared HLA-restricted. It was reported that TCR beta sequences correctly inferred the HLA-A and HLA-B alleles for most subjects. The analysis excluded some indistinguishable V segments, including TRBV6-2 and TRBV6-3.

Trimming shortened V by 4 bases and J by 3 bases, and 15 bases separated the two germline ends. This CDR3 is 15 amino acids long. Per germline, CDR1 SGHRS and CDR2 YFSETQ. Amplification used 60 Vbeta primers and 13 Jbeta primers. The assay was immunoSEQ multiplex PCR, and TCRdb's table has in-frame clones only and misses some. The sample has roughly 100,000 clones, 75% seen once. This chain uses TRBV5-1 with TRBJ2-3; D is perhaps TRBD2 (5 bases). This receptor was identified in a man between 40 and 49 years old in good health and CMV-seronegative. Sequencing was performed on PBMCs. The CDR3 sequence is CASSRRTEPTDTQYF. The CDR3 DNA is TGCGCCAGCAGCCGAAGGACTGAACCTACAGATACGCAGTATTTT.